This T cell receptor beta chain was sequenced during a study of human T cells and chemical hapten exposure. Whole-study context: Patch tests put 0.01% DPC on the upper back, read at 6 days. TCR yields per sample varied, mainly owing to small pooled library volume differences.

The time point denotes: pre-sensitization, week 0. Treatment reported: therapeutic diphenylcyclopropenone sensitization with weekly scalp DPC. Ahead of each patch test application, blood was drawn. TCRdb passed the RACE reads through MiXCR, listing each CDR3 protein once. The profile shows more than 250,000 distinct CDR3 sequences, approximately 8.6% of them singletons. The sequence came from a woman aged 40-49 years with alopecia areata. Some clones in this sample may be carry-over from other donors' samples. Sequenced material: whole blood, taken in connection with sensitization to the hapten diphenylcyclopropenone (DPC).

Here the CDR3 reads CSARDPTLTGELFF. Written as DNA, the CDR3 is TGCAGTGCTAGAGATCCCACCCTCACCGGGGAGCTGTTTTTT. V is TRBV20-1 and J is TRBJ2-2; the D is unclear. V shed 0 bases and J shed 4 bases, with 9 bases lying between them. Looked up from germline, CDR1 is DFQATT and CDR2 is SNEGSKA (reference sequence). The CDR3 is 14 residues long.